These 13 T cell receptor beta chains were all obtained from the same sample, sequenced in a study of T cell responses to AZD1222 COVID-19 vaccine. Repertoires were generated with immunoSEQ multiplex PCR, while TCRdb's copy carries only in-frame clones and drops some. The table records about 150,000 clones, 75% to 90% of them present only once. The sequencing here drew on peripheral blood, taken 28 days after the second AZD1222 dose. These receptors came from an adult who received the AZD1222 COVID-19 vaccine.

Here the CDR3 DNA reads TGTGCCAGCAGCCGGACAGGGGCGAAGGTGTTTTTT. Translation gives CASSRTGAKVFF. The chain recombines TRBV12-3 or TRBV12-4 with TRBJ1-4, with 9 bases lining up with TRBD1. The CDR3 has 12 amino acids. The J segment lost 15 bases and the V segment lost 6 bases, leaving 8 bases of the junction unmatched.

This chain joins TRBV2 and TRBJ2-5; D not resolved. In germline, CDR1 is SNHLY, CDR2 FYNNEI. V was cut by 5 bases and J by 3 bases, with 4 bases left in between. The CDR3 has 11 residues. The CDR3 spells CASSFKETQYF. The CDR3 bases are TGTGCCAGCAGTTTCAAAGAGACCCAGTACTTC.

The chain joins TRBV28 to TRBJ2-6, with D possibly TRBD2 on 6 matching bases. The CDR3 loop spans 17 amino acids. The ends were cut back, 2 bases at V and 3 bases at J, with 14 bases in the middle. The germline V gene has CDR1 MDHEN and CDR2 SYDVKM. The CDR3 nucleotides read TGTGCCAGCAGTTTAAGTAGTGCGGGGATTGGGGCCAACGTCCTGACTTTC. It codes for CASSLSSAGIGANVLTF. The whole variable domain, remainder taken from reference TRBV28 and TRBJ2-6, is DVKVTQSSRYLVKRTGEKVFLECVQDMDHENMFWYRQDPGLGLRLIYFSYDVKMKEKGDIPEGYSVSREKKERFSLILESASTNQTSMYLCASSLSSAGIGANVLTFGAGSRLTVL.

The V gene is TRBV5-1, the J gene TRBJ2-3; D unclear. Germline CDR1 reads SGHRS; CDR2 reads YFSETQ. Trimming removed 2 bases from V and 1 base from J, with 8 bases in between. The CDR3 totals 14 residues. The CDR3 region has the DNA TGCGCCAGCAGCTTAACCCCCCGCACAGATACGCAGTATTTT. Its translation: CASSLTPRTDTQYF.

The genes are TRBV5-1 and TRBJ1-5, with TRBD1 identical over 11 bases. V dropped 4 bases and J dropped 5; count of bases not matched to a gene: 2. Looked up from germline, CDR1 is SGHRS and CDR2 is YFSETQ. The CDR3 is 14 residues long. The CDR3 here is CASSVGQGDQPQHF. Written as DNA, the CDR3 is TGCGCCAGCAGCGTGGGACAGGGGGATCAGCCCCAGCATTTT.

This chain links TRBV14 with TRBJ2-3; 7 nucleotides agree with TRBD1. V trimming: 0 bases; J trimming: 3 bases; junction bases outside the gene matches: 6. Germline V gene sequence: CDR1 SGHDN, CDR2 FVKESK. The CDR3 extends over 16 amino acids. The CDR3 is CASSQDKTGRTDTQYF. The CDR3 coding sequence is TGTGCCAGCAGCCAAGATAAGACAGGGCGGACAGATACGCAGTATTTT.

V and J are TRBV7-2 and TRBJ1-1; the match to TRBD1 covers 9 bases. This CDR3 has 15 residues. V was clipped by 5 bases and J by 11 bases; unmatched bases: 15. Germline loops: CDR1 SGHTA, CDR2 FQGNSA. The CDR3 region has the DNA TGTGCCAGCAGCCTCCATAGCAACAGGGGGCGCAGGGCTTTCTTT. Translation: CASSLHSNRGRRAFF.

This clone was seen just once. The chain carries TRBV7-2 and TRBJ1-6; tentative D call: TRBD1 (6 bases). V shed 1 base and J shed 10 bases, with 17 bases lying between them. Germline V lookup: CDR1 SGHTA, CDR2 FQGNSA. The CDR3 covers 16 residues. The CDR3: CASSLGTGRGGSPLHF. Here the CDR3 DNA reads TGTGCCAGCAGCTTAGGAACAGGGAGGGGAGGATCACCCCTCCACTTT.

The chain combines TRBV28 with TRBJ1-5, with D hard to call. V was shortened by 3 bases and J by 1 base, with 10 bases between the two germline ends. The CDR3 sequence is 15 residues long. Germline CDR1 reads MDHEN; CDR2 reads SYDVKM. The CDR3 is CASSFVGLSNQPQHF. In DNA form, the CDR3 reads TGTGCCAGCAGTTTCGTTGGGTTAAGCAATCAGCCCCAGCATTTT.

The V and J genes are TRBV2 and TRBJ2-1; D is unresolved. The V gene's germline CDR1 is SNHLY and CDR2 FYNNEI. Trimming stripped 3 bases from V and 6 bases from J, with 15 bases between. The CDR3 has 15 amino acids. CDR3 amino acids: CASSESASFTNEQFF. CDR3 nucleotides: TGTGCCAGCAGTGAGTCCGCTAGTTTTACCAATGAGCAGTTCTTC.

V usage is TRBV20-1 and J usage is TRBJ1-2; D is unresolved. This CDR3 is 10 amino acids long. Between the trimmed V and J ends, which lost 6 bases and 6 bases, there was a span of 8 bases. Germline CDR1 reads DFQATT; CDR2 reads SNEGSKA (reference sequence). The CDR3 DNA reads TGCAGTGCCACCATTAATGGCTACACCTTC. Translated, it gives CSATINGYTF.

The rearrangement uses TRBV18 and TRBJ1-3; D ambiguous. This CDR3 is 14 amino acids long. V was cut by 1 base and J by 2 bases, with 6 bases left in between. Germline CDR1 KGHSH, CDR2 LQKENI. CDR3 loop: CASSPLRTGNTIYF. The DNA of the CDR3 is TGTGCCAGCTCACCACTTCGGACTGGAAACACCATATATTTT.

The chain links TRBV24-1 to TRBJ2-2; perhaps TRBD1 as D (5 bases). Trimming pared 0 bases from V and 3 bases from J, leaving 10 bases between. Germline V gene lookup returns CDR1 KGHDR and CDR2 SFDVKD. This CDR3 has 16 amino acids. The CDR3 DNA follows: TGTGCCACCAGTGATTTGTCAGGGAAGGACACCGGGGAGCTGTTTTTT. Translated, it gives CATSDLSGKDTGELFF.